A single sample is the source of the 24 T cell receptor beta chains below, sequenced in a study of T cell responses to AZD1222 COVID-19 vaccine. Assay used: immunoSEQ multiplex PCR; TCRdb lists only in-frame clones, some missing. The sample holds approximately 94,000 clones; approximately 90% are singletons and the top ten take roughly 15%. The material sequenced was peripheral blood, taken on day 0 of AZD1222 vaccination. The receptors were sampled from an adult in good health.

The chain couples TRBV11-2 to TRBJ1-1; 9 bases agree with TRBD1. Germline values: CDR1 SGHAT, CDR2 FQNNGV. This CDR3 is 17 amino acids long. Germline trimming cut 5 bases from V and 1 base from J; bases unmatched to any gene: 11. In DNA, the CDR3 is TGTGCCAGCAGCCAGCGGACAGGGGAAAGTGGGAACACTGAAGCTTTCTTT. This translates into CASSQRTGESGNTEAFF.

The chain links TRBV3-1 (or the pseudogene TRBV3-2) to TRBJ1-2, with D possibly TRBD1 on 6 matching bases. Looked up from germline, CDR1 is LGHDT and CDR2 is YNNKEL (reference sequence). The ends were cut back, 2 bases at V and 8 bases at J, with 12 bases in the middle. This CDR3 spans 13 amino acids. The CDR3 coding sequence is TGTGCCAGCAGCCAACAAAGGGGGGTGGGCTACACCTTC. Translating gives CASSQQRGVGYTF.

The rearrangement links TRBV9 to TRBJ2-2; no firm D call. CDR1 and CDR2 from the germline V gene are SGDLS and YYNGEE. The CDR3 length is 12 residues. Trimming left V 3 bases short and J 6 bases short, with 6 bases between. Here the CDR3 DNA reads TGTGCCAGCAGCGCGCTGTCCGGGGAGCTGTTTTTT. Protein product: CASSALSGELFF.

This clone has only one observation. This chain links TRBV2 with TRBJ1-2, with 9 bases aligning to TRBD1. Germline V gives CDR1 SNHLY, CDR2 FYNNEI. V was pared by 6 bases and J by 6 bases, with 8 bases of the junction left unmatched. This CDR3 spans 14 amino acids. The CDR3 nucleotides are TGTGCCAGCAGCCGGGACAGGGTTGGAAATGGCTACACCTTC. It encodes CASSRDRVGNGYTF.

Here the CDR3 reads CASSSVSSGNTIYF. The CDR3 region has the DNA TGTGCCAGCAGCTCTGTAAGCTCTGGAAACACCATATATTTT. V and J are TRBV5-6 and TRBJ1-3; D unclear. Looked up from germline, CDR1 is SGHDT and CDR2 is YYEEEE. The CDR3 loop spans 14 amino acids. V gave up 3 bases and J gave up 0 bases, with 7 bases separating them.

The rearrangement joins TRBV4-2 to TRBJ2-7; 9 bases are shared with TRBD2. The CDR3 is 15 amino acids. The V gene end was trimmed by 0 bases and the J gene end by 3 bases; junction bases not matched to a gene: 3. Germline CDR1 and CDR2: LGHNA and YNFKEQ. Here the CDR3 DNA reads TGTGCCAGCAGCCAAGATCGAGCGGGGGGCTACGAGCAGTACTTC. This gives the protein CASSQDRAGGYEQYF.

A few counts support this clone. At the DNA level, this CDR3 is encoded by other sequences in the same sample as well. The rearrangement uses TRBV3-1 (or the pseudogene TRBV3-2) and TRBJ2-7, with no clear D. The CDR3 extends over 12 amino acids. The V gene lost 4 bases and the J gene lost 4 bases, with 8 bases spanning the gap. CDR1 and CDR2 (germline): LGHDT, YNNKEL (reference sequence). CDR3 amino acids: CASSPGAYEQYF. The CDR3 DNA sequence: TGTGCCAGCAGCCCCGGCGCGTACGAGCAGTACTTC.

V is TRBV4-2 and J is TRBJ2-7; 8 bases align to TRBD2. Germline CDR1 is LGHNA and CDR2 is YNFKEQ. Germline trimming cut 4 bases from V and 3 bases from J; bases unmatched to any gene: 11. There are 16 residues in the CDR3. In DNA, the CDR3 is TGTGCCAGCAGCCTGAGGAAAGCGGGGGAGAACTACGAGCAGTACTTC. Protein product: CASSLRKAGENYEQYF.

The chain has TRBV10-1 and TRBJ1-2; D call uncertain. This CDR3 is 13 amino acids long. Germline V gives CDR1 WNHNN, CDR2 SYGVQD (reference sequence). Trimming took 0 bases from V and 2 from J, leaving 4 bases between them. The CDR3 here is CASSESGNYGYTF. CDR3 in DNA: TGCGCCAGCAGTGAGTCGGGAAACTATGGCTACACCTTC.

The V gene is TRBV3-1 (or the pseudogene TRBV3-2), the J gene TRBJ2-2; unclear D gene. The CDR3 has 14 residues. Trimming took off 1 base at V and 0 bases at J, with 3 bases between the two ends. Looked up from germline, CDR1 is LGHDT and CDR2 is YNNKEL (reference sequence). CDR3 bases: TGTGCCAGCAGCCAAGGTACGAACACCGGGGAGCTGTTTTTT. Translation gives CASSQGTNTGELFF.

The rearrangement uses TRBV4-1 and TRBJ2-5, with no clear D. Germline-derived CDR1 and CDR2 are MGHRA and YSYEKL. V lost 4 bases, J lost 2 bases, and 8 bases lay in between. The length of the CDR3 is 13 residues. For the CDR3, the DNA is TGCGCCAGCAGCCTGCAGGTACAAGAGACCCAGTACTTC. Translation gives CASSLQVQETQYF.

In this sample, this clone turned up once. This chain links TRBV9 with TRBJ2-1, with a possible D match to TRBD1 (6 bases). V dropped 3 bases and J dropped 8 bases, with 9 bases sitting between them. CDR3 size: 12 residues. CDR1 and CDR2 from the germline V gene are SGDLS and YYNGEE. The CDR3 here is CASSAQGDEQFF. Here the CDR3 DNA reads TGTGCCAGCAGCGCACAGGGCGATGAGCAGTTCTTC.

V gene TRBV7-6 combines with J gene TRBJ2-6; the match to TRBD1 covers 7 bases. The junction had 3 bases not matched to a gene; V was cut back by 2 bases and J by 2 bases. In germline, CDR1 is SGHVS, CDR2 FNYEAQ. CDR3 length: 16 residues. CDR3 DNA: TGTGCCAGCAGCTTATTGAGGGGGCCTGGGGCCAACGTCCTGACTTTC. Translation: CASSLLRGPGANVLTF.

V is TRBV3-1 (or the pseudogene TRBV3-2) and J is TRBJ2-7, with 7 bases fitting TRBD1. Germline CDR1 LGHDT, CDR2 YNNKEL (reference sequence). This CDR3 contains 15 residues. V shed 3 bases, J shed 3 bases, and the junction held 8 bases outside the gene matches. DNA for the CDR3: TGTGCCAGCAGCCAGAACATAGGACAGGACTACGAGCAGTACTTC. Residues: CASSQNIGQDYEQYF.

This clone is a singleton in its sample. This rearrangement joins TRBV30 to TRBJ2-4; tentative D call: TRBD2 (5 bases). The CDR3 spans 13 residues. With 2 bases removed from V and 4 bases from J, the gap between germline ends came to 9 bases. The germline V gene encodes CDR1 GTSNPN and CDR2 SVGIG (reference sequence). The CDR3 loop is CAWSRGPKNIQYF. The CDR3 nucleotides read TGTGCCTGGAGTCGGGGTCCTAAAAACATTCAGTACTTC.

The chain carries TRBV18 and TRBJ1-2; D gene uncertain. The CDR3 has 15 residues. Germline V CDR1 and CDR2: KGHSH, LQKENI. V lost 3 bases and J 3 bases, leaving 14 bases between the germline ends. CDR3 nucleotide sequence: TGTGCCAGCTCACCCTGGGAAGGCGGAGACTATGGCTACACCTTC. This translates into CASSPWEGGDYGYTF.

This chain joins TRBV5-6 and TRBJ1-3; 9 positions agree with TRBD1. This CDR3 region has 18 residues. The V segment lost 3 bases and the J segment 0 bases; nucleotides outside the gene matches: 10. Germline V gene data show CDR1 as SGHDT and CDR2 as YYEEEE. The CDR3 nucleotides are TGTGCCAGCAGCTGGGGACCGGGACAGGGAAGCTCTGGAAACACCATATATTTT. Residues: CASSWGPGQGSSGNTIYF.

CDR3: CASSAETEGGGYTF. The CDR3, as DNA: TGTGCCAGCAGCGCTGAGACGGAGGGAGGGGGCTACACCTTC. This chain joins TRBV7-9 and TRBJ1-2; no reliable D call. The CDR3 loop spans 14 amino acids. The germline gives CDR1 SEHNR, CDR2 FQNEAQ (reference sequence). V was trimmed by 5 bases and J by 8 bases, leaving 18 bases between them.

The chain joins TRBV11-3 to TRBJ2-1, with 14 bases lining up with TRBD2. Trimming cost V 5 bases and J 8 bases; bases outside gene matches: 2. Germline V CDR1 and CDR2: SGHNT, YENEEA. CDR3 length: 14 residues. The CDR3 here is CASSRGLAGDEQFF. The CDR3 DNA sequence: TGTGCCAGCAGCCGGGGACTAGCGGGAGATGAGCAGTTCTTC. Together with reference TRBV11-3 and TRBJ2-1, the CDR3 gives the full variable domain: EAGVVQSPRYKIIEKKQPVAFWCNPISGHNTLYWYLQNLGQGPELLIRYENEEAVDDSQLPKDRFSAERLKGVDSTLKIQPAELGDSAVYLCASSRGLAGDEQFFGPGTRLTVL.

The chain joins TRBV5-6 to TRBJ2-2; the match to TRBD2 covers 10 bases. V lost 2 bases and J lost 7; bases outside the gene matches: 5. The CDR3 contains 15 residues. Germline V gene lookup returns CDR1 SGHDT and CDR2 YYEEEE. As DNA, the CDR3 is TGTGCCAGCAGCTTTTTCCAGCGGGAGGGCGGGGAGCTGTTTTTT. Its protein product is CASSFFQREGGELFF.

The V and J genes are TRBV9 and TRBJ2-3; TRBD2 matches at 8 bases. J gave up 2 bases and V 7 bases, and 3 bases lay outside the gene matches. Germline V gives CDR1 SGDLS, CDR2 YYNGEE. The CDR3 spans 13 residues. The DNA for the CDR3 is TGTGCCAGCGCCGGGGGGGACACAGATACGCAGTATTTT. It yields the protein CASAGGDTDTQYF.

There are a few counts of this clone. The chain recombines TRBV5-1 with TRBJ2-5; TRBD2 matches at 7 bases. J was trimmed by 5 bases and V by 4 bases; bases with no gene match: 14. The germline V gene encodes CDR1 SGHRS and CDR2 YFSETQ. This CDR3 spans 16 amino acids. CDR3 DNA sequence: TGCGCCAGCAGCGGGGCTAGCGGAGGAAAATGGGAGACCCAGTACTTC. This translates into CASSGASGGKWETQYF.

The rearrangement uses TRBV6-1 and TRBJ1-1; 10 bases agree with TRBD1. Germline assignment: CDR1 MNHNS and CDR2 SASEGT. The CDR3 extends over 14 amino acids. V shed 2 bases and J 10 bases; nucleotides not matched to a gene: 7. The CDR3, as DNA: TGTGCCAGCAGTGAACTGGGGACAGGGGCCACAGCTTTCTTT. Amino acid sequence: CASSELGTGATAFF.

The rearrangement uses TRBV5-1 and TRBJ2-6, with D possibly TRBD1 on 5 matching bases. The germline V gene has CDR1 SGHRS and CDR2 YFSETQ. Trimming left V 2 bases short and J 0 bases short, with 12 bases between. The CDR3 has 17 amino acids. The CDR3: CASSLPFRVSGANVLTF. Here the CDR3 DNA reads TGCGCCAGCAGCTTACCCTTCAGGGTCTCTGGGGCCAACGTCCTGACTTTC.